Below, 27 T cell receptor beta chains from the same sample are listed, as sequenced in a study of monozygotic twins with inflammatory bowel disease. TCRdb reprocessed the 5' RACE reads and keeps a single row for each CDR3 protein, giving no DNA. The table lists over 150,000 distinct CDR3 sequences. The sequenced sample consisted of blood. The source of these receptors is a human donor with ulcerative colitis or Crohn's disease, or a healthy co-twin of an affected twin (not recorded which).

CDR3 sequence reads: CASSFTGRSGSYNSPLHF. This chain connects TRBV5-6 to TRBJ1-6; the TCRdb call, TRBD1, lacks DNA for checking. Germline V gene sequence: CDR1 SGHDT, CDR2 YYEEEE. CDR3 length equals 18 residues.

The genes are TRBV12-3 or TRBV12-4 and TRBJ1-5; as DNA is missing, the TRBD1 call by TCRdb cannot be tested. CDR3 length: 14 residues. CDR3 loop: CASSMTRDYQPQHF.

J is TRBJ1-2 and V is TRBV20-1. The CDR3 totals 11 residues. Germline CDR1 reads DFQATT; CDR2 reads SNEGSKA (reference sequence). The CDR3 loop reads CSVAKSYGYTF.

This chain uses TRBV5-1 with TRBJ1-1. Per germline, CDR1 SGHRS and CDR2 YFSETQ. This CDR3 has 16 amino acids. CDR3: CASSLVAAGPNTEAFF.

The chain links TRBV12-3 or TRBV12-4 to TRBJ2-6; there is no DNA to check the TCRdb D call of TRBD1. The CDR3 extends over 15 amino acids. The CDR3 spells CASSPGSSGANVLTF.

The chain is built from TRBV6-5 and TRBJ2-1; TCRdb designates TRBD1, a call that cannot be tested without DNA. Germline V lookup: CDR1 MNHEY, CDR2 SVGAGI. The CDR3 loop spans 13 amino acids. The CDR3 here is CASSYEGAGEQFF.

CDR3 region: CSAPRGSNEKLFF. This rearrangement joins TRBV20-1 to TRBJ1-4; there is no DNA to check the TCRdb D call of TRBD1. This CDR3 spans 13 amino acids. CDR1 DFQATT and CDR2 SNEGSKA come from the germline V gene (reference sequence).

V gene TRBV29-1 combines with J gene TRBJ2-1; the TCRdb call, TRBD1, lacks DNA for checking. This CDR3 is 13 amino acids long. The germline CDR1 and CDR2 sequences are SQVTM and ANQGSEA. The CDR3: CSFRGDPYNEQFF.

This chain connects TRBV6-5 to TRBJ1-2. The germline V gene has CDR1 MNHEY and CDR2 SVGAGI. The CDR3 length is 13 residues. CDR3: CASSYSIGYGYTF.

The chain has TRBV5-1 and TRBJ1-5; the D call of TRBD1 rests on TCRdb alone, since no DNA is present to check it. Germline V gene sequence: CDR1 SGHRS, CDR2 YFSETQ. The CDR3 consists of 15 residues. The CDR3 loop is CASSLGANSNQPQHF.

The rearrangement joins TRBV27 to TRBJ1-6; TCRdb designates TRBD1, a call that cannot be tested without DNA. The germline V gene encodes CDR1 MNHEY and CDR2 SMNVEV (reference sequence). The CDR3 runs to 16 residues. The CDR3 loop reads CASSPDRVRDNSPLHF.

The chain joins TRBV20-1 to TRBJ1-6; the D call from TCRdb, TRBD1, cannot be confirmed without DNA. CDR3 length equals 13 residues. The germline V gene encodes CDR1 DFQATT and CDR2 SNEGSKA (reference sequence). The CDR3 reads CSARDSAPSPLHF.

This chain joins TRBV5-1 and TRBJ1-2. CDR1 and CDR2 from the germline V gene are SGHRS and YFSETQ. The CDR3 runs to 15 residues. The CDR3 protein is CASTPSNLGNYGYTF.

The genes are TRBV12-3 or TRBV12-4 and TRBJ1-4; TCRdb returns TRBD1, unconfirmable since there is no DNA. This CDR3 is 12 amino acids long. The CDR3: CASSPRLGRLFF.

The chain employs TRBV7-2 and TRBJ1-2. This CDR3 spans 14 amino acids. Per germline, CDR1 SGHTA and CDR2 FQGNSA. This CDR3 is CASSSYGANYGYTF.

The rearrangement joins TRBV5-1 to TRBJ2-7. The V gene's germline CDR1 is SGHRS and CDR2 YFSETQ. CDR3 size: 15 residues. CDR3 amino acids: CASSLGRSIAYEQYF.

The chain employs TRBV6-5 and TRBJ1-2; without DNA, the TCRdb call of TRBD1 cannot be checked. This CDR3 region has 11 residues. The germline V gene has CDR1 MNHEY and CDR2 SVGAGI. The CDR3 here is CASTRGSGYTF.

The V gene is TRBV5-1, the J gene TRBJ1-4. CDR1 is SGHRS, CDR2 YFSETQ, per germline. The length of the CDR3 is 15 residues. CDR3 sequence reads: CASSLSTDPNEKLFF.

This chain uses TRBV7-8 with TRBJ2-7; TCRdb lists TRBD1, though no DNA is available to test this call. The CDR3 consists of 14 residues. Germline lookup yields CDR1 SGHVS and CDR2 FQNEAQ. The CDR3 is CASSFSGGRGEQYF.

The chain uses TRBV7-8 and TRBJ2-5. Germline assignment: CDR1 SGHVS and CDR2 FQNEAQ. This CDR3 region has 13 residues. The CDR3 here is CASRKSPQETHYF. Full variable domain (rest looked up from reference TRBV7-8 and TRBJ2-5): GAGVSQSPRYKVAKRGQDVALRCDPISGHVSLFWYQQALGQGPEFLTYFQNEAQLDKSGLPSDRFFAERPEGSVSTLKIQRTQQEDSAVYLCASRKSPQETHYFGPGTRLLVL.

The chain combines TRBV15 with TRBJ1-5; TCRdb returns TRBD1, unconfirmable since there is no DNA. The CDR3 spans 14 residues. Germline-derived CDR1 and CDR2 are LNHNV and YYDKDF (reference sequence). This CDR3 is CATSFQGSNQPQHF.

The J gene is TRBJ2-3, the V gene TRBV5-1. The germline V gene has CDR1 SGHRS and CDR2 YFSETQ. The CDR3 totals 13 residues. The CDR3 loop reads CASSLGSTDTQYF.

The chain couples TRBV28 to TRBJ2-7. CDR1 MDHEN and CDR2 SYDVKM come from the germline V gene. CDR3 size: 15 residues. This CDR3 is CASSFLLTRSYEQYF.

The chain carries TRBV3-1 and TRBJ2-7; with no DNA, the TCRdb D assignment of TRBD1 cannot be verified. The CDR3 sequence is 15 residues long. Germline values: CDR1 LGHDT, CDR2 YNNKEL (reference sequence). The CDR3 region is CASSQDGLPLNEQYF.

The chain uses TRBV28 and TRBJ1-5; absent DNA, TCRdb's TRBD1 call cannot be checked. Germline assignment: CDR1 MDHEN and CDR2 SYDVKM. This CDR3 is 15 amino acids long. The CDR3 sequence: CAIFPIGQTSQPQHF.

The chain couples TRBV5-1 to TRBJ1-1. CDR1 is SGHRS and CDR2 is YFSETQ in the germline V gene. The CDR3 is made up of 13 amino acids. CDR3 loop: CASSLISATEAFF.

The J gene is TRBJ2-1, the V gene TRBV30; the D call of TRBD2 rests on TCRdb alone, since no DNA is present to check it. CDR3 length: 15 amino acids. CDR1 and CDR2 (germline): GTSNPN, SVGIG (reference sequence). This CDR3 is CAWSQIAGGPNEQFF.